These 8 T cell receptor beta chains share one sample of origin, sequenced in a study of T cell responses to AZD1222 COVID-19 vaccine. Sequenced by immunoSEQ multiplex PCR; TCRdb stores in-frame clones only, minus some. The table includes roughly 110,000 clones, 70% to 90% detected once. The sequences come from peripheral blood, collected on day 0 of AZD1222 vaccination. The receptors stem from an adult in good health.

V gene TRBV19 combines with J gene TRBJ1-1; D not certain. This CDR3 has 13 amino acids. V gave up 5 bases and J gave up 1 base, with 8 bases separating them. The germline V gene encodes CDR1 LNHDA and CDR2 SQIVND (reference sequence). The CDR3 sequence is CASSWGGNTEAFF. For the CDR3, the DNA is TGTGCCAGTAGTTGGGGAGGGAACACTGAAGCTTTCTTT.

V is TRBV2 and J is TRBJ1-5; 7 bases are shared with TRBD1. V lost 5 bases, J lost 5 bases, and 3 bases stayed unmatched. Germline CDR1 SNHLY, CDR2 FYNNEI. There are 13 residues in the CDR3. For the CDR3, the DNA is TGTGCCAGCAGTCGGGACAGCGATCAGCCCCAGCATTTT. Translation: CASSRDSDQPQHF.

This clone was recorded once. The chain joins TRBV30 to TRBJ1-5; possible D gene TRBD1, 5 bases. Germline CDR1 is GTSNPN and CDR2 is SVGIG (reference sequence). The ends were cut back, 1 base at V and 6 bases at J, with 16 bases in the middle. The CDR3 covers 15 residues. CDR3 region: CAWSGLLAGGQPQHF. CDR3 nucleotides: TGTGCCTGGAGTGGCCTCCTGGCGGGGGGTCAGCCCCAGCATTTT. Full variable domain (rest looked up from reference TRBV30 and TRBJ1-5): SQTIHQWPATLVQPVGSPLSLECTVEGTSNPNLYWYRQAAGRGLQLLFYSVGIGQISSEVPQNLSASRPQDRQFILSSKKLLLSDSGFYLCAWSGLLAGGQPQHFGDGTRLSIL.

V usage is TRBV29-1 and J usage is TRBJ1-5; 8 nucleotides line up with TRBD1. With V trimmed by 6 bases and J by 6 bases, 7 bases remained unmatched. CDR1 and CDR2 (germline): SQVTM, ANQGSEA. This CDR3 comprises 13 residues. CDR3 in amino acids: CSVRQGMSQPQHF. The CDR3 region has the DNA TGCAGCGTGAGACAGGGGATGAGTCAGCCCCAGCATTTT.

The chain carries TRBV2 and TRBJ2-7; no reliable D call. This CDR3 has 13 residues. Germline V gene data show CDR1 as SNHLY and CDR2 as FYNNEI. V lost 0 bases and J lost 7, with 10 bases in between. This CDR3 is CASSEALSREQYF. The CDR3 DNA follows: TGTGCCAGCAGTGAAGCGCTGTCGAGGGAGCAGTACTTC.

The chain couples TRBV5-6 to TRBJ1-1, with no clear D. The CDR3 is made up of 13 amino acids. V was cut by 3 bases and J by 7 bases, with 13 bases left in between. The germline V gene encodes CDR1 SGHDT and CDR2 YYEEEE. This CDR3 reads CASSSSRYGEAFF. DNA of the CDR3: TGTGCCAGCAGCTCGAGTAGGTATGGTGAAGCTTTCTTT.

This clone was recorded only once. CDR3 coding DNA: TGTGCCAGCAGCTTACGGGAGGCCAGGAGCTCCTACGAGCAGTACTTC. It encodes CASSLREARSSYEQYF. The chain couples TRBV11-3 to TRBJ2-7; 7 bases are shared with TRBD2. CDR3 size: 16 residues. Trimming at V came to 2 bases and at J to 0 bases, leaving 7 bases not matched to a gene. CDR1 and CDR2 (germline): SGHNT, YENEEA.

The chain carries TRBV19 and TRBJ1-1; 7 bases agree with TRBD1. Germline V gene lookup returns CDR1 LNHDA and CDR2 SQIVND (reference sequence). The CDR3 is made up of 17 amino acids. Unmatched junction bases numbered 13, after V lost 6 bases and J lost 0 bases. This chain's CDR3 is CASSRTGPLSMNTEAFF. The CDR3 DNA is TGTGCCAGTAGCCGGACAGGCCCTCTCTCCATGAACACTGAAGCTTTCTTT.